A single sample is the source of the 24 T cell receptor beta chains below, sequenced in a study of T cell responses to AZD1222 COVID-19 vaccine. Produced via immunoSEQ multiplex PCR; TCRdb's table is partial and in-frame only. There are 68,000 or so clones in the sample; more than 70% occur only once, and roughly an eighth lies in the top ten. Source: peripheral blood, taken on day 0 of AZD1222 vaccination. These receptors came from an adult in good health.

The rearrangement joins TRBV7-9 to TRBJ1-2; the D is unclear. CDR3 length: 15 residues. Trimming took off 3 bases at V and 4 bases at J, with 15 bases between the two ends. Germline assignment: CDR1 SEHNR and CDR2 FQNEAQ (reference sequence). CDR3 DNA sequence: TGTGCCAGCAGCTTGGAAGGGCTTCCAACCTATGGCTACACCTTC. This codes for CASSLEGLPTYGYTF.

The DNA of the CDR3 is TGTGCCAGCAGCCCCTCAAGTCTAGTCTACGAGCAGTACTTC. Its protein is CASSPSSLVYEQYF. V and J are TRBV3-1 (or the pseudogene TRBV3-2) and TRBJ2-7; D gene uncertain. This CDR3 is built from 14 residues. Germline CDR1 is LGHDT and CDR2 is YNNKEL (reference sequence). With 4 bases removed from V and 3 bases from J, the gap between germline ends came to 13 bases.

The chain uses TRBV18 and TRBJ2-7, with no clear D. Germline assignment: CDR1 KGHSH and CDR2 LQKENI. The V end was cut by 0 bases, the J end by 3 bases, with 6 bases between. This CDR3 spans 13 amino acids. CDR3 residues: CASSPPSYYEQYF. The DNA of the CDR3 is TGTGCCAGCTCACCACCCAGTTACTACGAGCAGTACTTC.

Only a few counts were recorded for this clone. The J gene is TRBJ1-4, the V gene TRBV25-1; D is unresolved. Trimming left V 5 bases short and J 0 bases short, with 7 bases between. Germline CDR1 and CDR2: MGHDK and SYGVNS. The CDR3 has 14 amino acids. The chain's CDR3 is CASSSGATNEKLFF. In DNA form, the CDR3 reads TGTGCCAGCAGTTCCGGTGCAACTAATGAAAAACTGTTTTTT.

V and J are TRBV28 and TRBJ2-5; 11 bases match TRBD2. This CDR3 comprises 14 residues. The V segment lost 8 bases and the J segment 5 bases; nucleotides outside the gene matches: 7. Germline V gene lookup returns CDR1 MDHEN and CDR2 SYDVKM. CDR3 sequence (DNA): TGTGCCAGCTTAGCGGGGGGGCTCGGGGAGACCCAGTACTTC. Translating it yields CASLAGGLGETQYF.

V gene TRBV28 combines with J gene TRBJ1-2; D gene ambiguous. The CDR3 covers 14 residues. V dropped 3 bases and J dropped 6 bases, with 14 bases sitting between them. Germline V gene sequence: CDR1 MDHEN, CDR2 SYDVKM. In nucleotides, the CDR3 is TGTGCCAGCAGTTTCATGAAAGGGTTGGATGGCTACACCTTC. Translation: CASSFMKGLDGYTF.

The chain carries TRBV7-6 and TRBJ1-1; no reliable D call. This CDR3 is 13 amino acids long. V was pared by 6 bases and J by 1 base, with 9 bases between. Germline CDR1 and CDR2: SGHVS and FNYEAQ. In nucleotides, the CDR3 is TGTGCCAGCAGTCTCGGAACGAACACTGAAGCTTTCTTT. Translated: CASSLGTNTEAFF.

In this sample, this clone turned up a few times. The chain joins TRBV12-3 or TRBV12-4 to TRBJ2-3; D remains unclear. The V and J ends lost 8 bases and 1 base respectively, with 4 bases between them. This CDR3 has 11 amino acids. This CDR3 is CASVGTDTQYF. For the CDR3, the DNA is TGTGCCAGCGTAGGCACAGATACGCAGTATTTT.

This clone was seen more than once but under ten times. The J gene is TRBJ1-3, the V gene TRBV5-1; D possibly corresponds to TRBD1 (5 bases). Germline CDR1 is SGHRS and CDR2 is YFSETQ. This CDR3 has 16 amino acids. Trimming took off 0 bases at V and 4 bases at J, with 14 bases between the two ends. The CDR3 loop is CASSLGQSLFGNTIYF. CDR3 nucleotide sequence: TGCGCCAGCAGCTTGGGACAGTCATTGTTCGGAAACACCATATATTTT.

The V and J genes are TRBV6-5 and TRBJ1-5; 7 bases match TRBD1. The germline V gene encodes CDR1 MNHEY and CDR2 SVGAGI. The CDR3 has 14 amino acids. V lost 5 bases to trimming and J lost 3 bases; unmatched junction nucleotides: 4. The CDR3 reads CASSPRGPNQPQHF. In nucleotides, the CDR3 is TGTGCCAGCAGTCCGAGGGGGCCCAATCAGCCCCAGCATTTT.

CDR3 DNA: TGTGCCAGCAGCTTTTCTACCAGCACAGATACGCAGTATTTT. It translates to CASSFSTSTDTQYF. The J gene is TRBJ2-3, the V gene TRBV5-5; D remains unclear. Per germline, CDR1 SGHKS and CDR2 YYEKEE (reference sequence). This CDR3 comprises 14 residues. V lost 2 bases and J 0 bases, leaving 7 bases between the germline ends. The entire variable domain, with the rest obtained from reference TRBV5-5 and TRBJ2-3, is as follows: DAGVTQSPTHLIKTRGQQVTLRCSPISGHKSVSWYQQVLGQGPQFIFQYYEKEERGRGNFPDRFSARQFPNYSSELNVNALLLGDSALYLCASSFSTSTDTQYFGPGTRLTVL.

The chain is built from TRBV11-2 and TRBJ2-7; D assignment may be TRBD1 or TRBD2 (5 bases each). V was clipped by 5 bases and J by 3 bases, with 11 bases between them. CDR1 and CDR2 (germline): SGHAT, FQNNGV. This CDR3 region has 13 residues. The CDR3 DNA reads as TGTGCCAGCAGCCCCGCAGGGAGCTACGAGCAGTACTTC. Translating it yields CASSPAGSYEQYF. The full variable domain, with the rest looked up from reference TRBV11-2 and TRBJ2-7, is EAGVAQSPRYKIIEKRQSVAFWCNPISGHATLYWYQQILGQGPKLLIQFQNNGVVDDSQLPKDRFSAERLKGVDSTLKIQPAKLEDSAVYLCASSPAGSYEQYFGPGTRLTVT.

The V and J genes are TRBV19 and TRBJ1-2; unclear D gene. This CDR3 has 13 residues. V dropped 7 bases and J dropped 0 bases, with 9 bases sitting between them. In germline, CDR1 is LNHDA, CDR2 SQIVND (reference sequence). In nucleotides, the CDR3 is TGTGCCAGTAAATCGGGTTCTAACTATGGCTACACCTTC. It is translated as CASKSGSNYGYTF.

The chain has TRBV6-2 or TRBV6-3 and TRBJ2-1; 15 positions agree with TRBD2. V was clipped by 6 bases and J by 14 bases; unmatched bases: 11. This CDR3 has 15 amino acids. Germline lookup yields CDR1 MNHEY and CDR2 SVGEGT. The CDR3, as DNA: TGTGCCAGCAGCGGACTAGCGGGGGGGTCAGCAGTCGAGTTCTTC. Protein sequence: CASSGLAGGSAVEFF.

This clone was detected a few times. The CDR3 protein is CASSGAGGRETQYF. DNA for the CDR3: TGTGCCAGCAGTGGAGCGGGGGGGAGGGAGACCCAGTACTTC. The rearrangement uses TRBV6-1 and TRBJ2-5, with 10 bases that match TRBD2. In germline, CDR1 is MNHNS, CDR2 SASEGT. The length of the CDR3 is 14 residues. V dropped 4 bases and J dropped 5; count of bases not matched to a gene: 4.

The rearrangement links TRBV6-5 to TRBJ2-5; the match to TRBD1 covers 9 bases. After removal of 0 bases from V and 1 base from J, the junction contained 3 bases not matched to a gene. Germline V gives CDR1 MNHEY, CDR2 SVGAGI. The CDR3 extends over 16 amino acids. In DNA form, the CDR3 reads TGTGCCAGCAGTTACTCTTTGGACAGGGGCCAAGAGACCCAGTACTTC. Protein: CASSYSLDRGQETQYF.

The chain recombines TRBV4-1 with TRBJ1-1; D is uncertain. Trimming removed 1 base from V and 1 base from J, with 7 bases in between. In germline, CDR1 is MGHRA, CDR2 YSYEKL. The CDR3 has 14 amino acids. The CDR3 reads CASSQGGSNTEAFF. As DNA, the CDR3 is TGCGCCAGCAGCCAAGGGGGTTCGAACACTGAAGCTTTCTTT.

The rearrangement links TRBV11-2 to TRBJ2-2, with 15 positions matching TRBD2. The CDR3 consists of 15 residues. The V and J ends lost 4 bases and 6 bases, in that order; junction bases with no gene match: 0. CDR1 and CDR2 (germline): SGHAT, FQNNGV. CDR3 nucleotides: TGTGCCAGCAGCTGGACTAGCGGGGGGGCCGGGGAGCTGTTTTTT. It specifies CASSWTSGGAGELFF.

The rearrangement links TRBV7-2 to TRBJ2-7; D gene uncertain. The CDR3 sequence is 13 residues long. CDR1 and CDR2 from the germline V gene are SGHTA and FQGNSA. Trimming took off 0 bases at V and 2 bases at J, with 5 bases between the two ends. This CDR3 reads CASSLAYPYEQYF. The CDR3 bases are TGTGCCAGCAGCTTAGCCTACCCCTACGAGCAGTACTTC.

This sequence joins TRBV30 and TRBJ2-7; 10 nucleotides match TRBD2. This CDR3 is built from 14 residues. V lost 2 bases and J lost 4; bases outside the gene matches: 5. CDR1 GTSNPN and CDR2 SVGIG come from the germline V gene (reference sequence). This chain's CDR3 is CAWSRAGGLYEQYF. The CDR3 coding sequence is TGTGCCTGGAGTAGAGCGGGGGGGCTTTACGAGCAGTACTTC.

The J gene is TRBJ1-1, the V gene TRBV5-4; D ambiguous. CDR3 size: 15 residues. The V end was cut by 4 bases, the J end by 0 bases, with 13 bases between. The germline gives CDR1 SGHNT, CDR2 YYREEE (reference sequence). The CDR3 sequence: CASSPTSGVNTEAFF. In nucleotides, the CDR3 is TGTGCCAGCAGCCCAACTAGCGGGGTGAACACTGAAGCTTTCTTT.

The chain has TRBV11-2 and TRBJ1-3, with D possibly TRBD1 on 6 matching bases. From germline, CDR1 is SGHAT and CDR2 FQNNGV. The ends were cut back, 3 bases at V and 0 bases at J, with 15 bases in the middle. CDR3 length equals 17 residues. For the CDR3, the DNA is TGTGCCAGCAGCTTCGGGGGGGCGGACGCCTCTGGAAACACCATATATTTT. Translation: CASSFGGADASGNTIYF. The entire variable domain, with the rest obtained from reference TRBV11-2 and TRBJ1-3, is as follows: EAGVAQSPRYKIIEKRQSVAFWCNPISGHATLYWYQQILGQGPKLLIQFQNNGVVDDSQLPKDRFSAERLKGVDSTLKIQPAKLEDSAVYLCASSFGGADASGNTIYFGEGSWLTVV.

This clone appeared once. The CDR3 sequence: CASSYQWETQYF. The CDR3 DNA is TGTGCCAGCAGCTACCAATGGGAGACCCAGTACTTC. The rearrangement joins TRBV28 to TRBJ2-5, with D unresolved. Per germline, CDR1 MDHEN and CDR2 SYDVKM. The CDR3 is 12 amino acids. V lost 6 bases, J lost 5 bases, and 10 bases lay in between.

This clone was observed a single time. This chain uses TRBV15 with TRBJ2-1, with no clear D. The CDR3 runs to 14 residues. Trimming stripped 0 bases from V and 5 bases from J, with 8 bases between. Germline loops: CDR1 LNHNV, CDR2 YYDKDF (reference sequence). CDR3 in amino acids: CATSRDLGHNEQFF. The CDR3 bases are TGTGCCACCAGCAGAGATTTGGGCCACAATGAGCAGTTCTTC.